The present TCR beta chain was sequenced within a study of blood T cell repertoires in COVID-19. Trimming removed 6 bases at V and 2 bases at J, with 11 bases between. This CDR3 spans 13 amino acids. Germline values: CDR1 WNHNN, CDR2 SYGVQD (reference sequence). Self-reported history from a screening survey and questionnaire set each donor's cohort. Cohort 3 donors counted as recovered after two negative PCRs, clearance, or resolved symptoms. In the authors' workflow: Amplification from reference gene primers served as the basis for estimated nucleated cell counts. Some clones are missing from TCRdb's copy, which holds only in-frame ones; the method was immunoSEQ multiplex PCR. The DNA gave D and trimming, while V, J and clone size come from that table. The table shows 360,000 or so clones, with roughly nine tenths occurring only once.

Sequenced input: PBMCs or T cells enriched from blood (not recorded which). The source is a woman aged 30 to 39 who had recovered from COVID-19. The genes are TRBV10-1 and TRBJ2-7; a possible D gene is TRBD1 (6 bases). The CDR3 DNA follows: TGCGCCAGCAGCGGGACATCTACCTACGAGCAGTACTTC. This gives the protein CASSGTSTYEQYF.